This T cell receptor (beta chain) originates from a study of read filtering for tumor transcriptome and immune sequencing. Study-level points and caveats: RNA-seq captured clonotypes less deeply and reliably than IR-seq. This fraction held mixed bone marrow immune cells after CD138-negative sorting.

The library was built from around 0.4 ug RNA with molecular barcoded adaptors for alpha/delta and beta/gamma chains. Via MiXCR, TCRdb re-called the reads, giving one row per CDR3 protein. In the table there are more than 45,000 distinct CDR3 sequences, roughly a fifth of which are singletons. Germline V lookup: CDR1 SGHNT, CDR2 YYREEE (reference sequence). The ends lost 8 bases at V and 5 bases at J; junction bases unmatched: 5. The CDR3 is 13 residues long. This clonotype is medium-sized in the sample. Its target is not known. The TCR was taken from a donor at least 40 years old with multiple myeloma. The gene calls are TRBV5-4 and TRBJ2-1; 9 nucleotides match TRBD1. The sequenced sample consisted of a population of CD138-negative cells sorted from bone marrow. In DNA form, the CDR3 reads TGTGCCAGACATCGGGACAGGGACAATGAGCAGTTCTTC. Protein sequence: CARHRDRDNEQFF.